The 17 T cell receptor beta chains below all came from one sample that was sequenced in a study of CD8 T cells in ankylosing spondylitis (dated by TCRdb to the late 2010s). The library was generated by 5' RACE. Sequenced on an Illumina HiSeq 2500. Using fastp trimming at Q25 and MiXCR clonotype assembly, TCRdb reanalyzed the public sequencing data and kept in-frame beta chains. Rows with a matching CDR3 protein are joined into one entry that keeps the most common DNA and genes. The table for this sample lists roughly 130,000 distinct CDR3 sequences; roughly 8.4% of them were counted only once. The ten largest clones take up approximately 6.8% of the sample. The sequenced sample consisted of synovial fluid, either unsorted or a sorted T cell fraction (not recorded which). These receptors all come from a male donor with ankylosing spondylitis.

This clonotype was detected ten times or more. As DNA, the CDR3 is TGTGCCAGCAGTGGTCGAGCCCGCCGAGGACAGCAGTTCTTC. Translating gives CASSGRARRGQQFF. The rearrangement uses TRBV11-1 and TRBJ2-1; no clear D. The V end lost 6 bases, the J end lost 11 bases, and 20 bases lay between the germline ends. CDR1 and CDR2 from the germline V gene are SGHAT and FQDESV (reference sequence). This CDR3 comprises 14 residues.

The genes are TRBV20-1 and TRBJ2-7; 11 bases fit TRBD1. The CDR3 contains 14 residues. V lost 8 bases, J lost 2 bases, and 8 bases stayed unmatched. In germline, CDR1 is DFQATT, CDR2 SNEGSKA (reference sequence). The CDR3 DNA reads as TGCAGTACATCACCGGGACAGGGGGCCTACGAGCAGTACTTC. Translating gives CSTSPGQGAYEQYF.

Many counts were recorded for this clonotype. This chain links TRBV20-1 with TRBJ2-2; D perhaps matches TRBD1 (5 bases). The CDR3 is 14 amino acids. Between the trimmed V and J ends, which lost 3 bases and 2 bases, there was a span of 10 bases. In germline, CDR1 is DFQATT, CDR2 SNEGSKA (reference sequence). The CDR3 sequence is CSASQGTNTGELFF. CDR3 sequence (DNA): TGCAGTGCTAGCCAGGGAACCAACACCGGGGAGCTGTTTTTT.

This clonotype was seen more than once but under ten times. V is TRBV19 and J is TRBJ1-5; D is ambiguous. This CDR3 is built from 17 residues. CDR1 LNHDA and CDR2 SQIVND come from the germline V gene (reference sequence). Trimming left V 4 bases short and J 2 bases short, with 18 bases between. The CDR3 here is CASSNRAPAMGNQPQHF. The CDR3 coding sequence is TGTGCCAGTAGTAACCGGGCTCCAGCGATGGGCAATCAGCCCCAGCATTTT.

In this sample, this clonotype turned up a few times. The V call is TRBV28, the J call TRBJ2-1; 9 bases map to TRBD1. The CDR3 totals 19 residues. CDR1 and CDR2 (germline): MDHEN, SYDVKM. V shed 7 bases and J 1 base; nucleotides not matched to a gene: 17. The CDR3 DNA sequence: TGTGCCAGCACTCCTTGGGACAGGGTACTACATTTTTCCTACAATGAGCAGTTCTTC. The encoded protein is CASTPWDRVLHFSYNEQFF. The full variable domain, in which reference TRBV28 and TRBJ2-1 provide the parts outside the CDR3, is DVKVTQSSRYLVKRTGEKVFLECVQDMDHENMFWYRQDPGLGLRLIYFSYDVKMKEKGDIPEGYSVSREKKERFSLILESASTNQTSMYLCASTPWDRVLHFSYNEQFFGPGTRLTVL.

In the case of this clonotype: Being one base from a much bigger clone, this may be a read error. J is TRBJ2-1 and V is TRBV20-1, with D possibly TRBD1 on 6 matching bases. CDR3 length equals 12 residues. Germline V gene data show CDR1 as DFQATT and CDR2 as SNEGSKA (reference sequence). Trimming took off 4 bases at V and 8 bases at J, with 12 bases between the two ends. The CDR3 loop reads CSANRELDEQFF. CDR3 nucleotide sequence: TGCAGTGCTAACAGGGAGCTGGATGAGCAGTTCTTC.

The CDR3 coding sequence is TGCGCCAGCAGCGGAGGACTAGCGGGGGGGCTCTATAGTTACAATGAGCAGTTCTTC. Protein sequence: CASSGGLAGGLYSYNEQFF. The chain is built from TRBV5-1 and TRBJ2-1, with 15 nucleotides matching TRBD2. The germline V gene encodes CDR1 SGHRS and CDR2 YFSETQ. The J segment lost 4 bases and the V segment lost 4 bases, leaving 12 bases of the junction unmatched. The CDR3 runs to 19 residues.

The J gene is TRBJ2-7, the V gene TRBV12-3 or TRBV12-4, with D perhaps being TRBD1 or TRBD2 (5 bases each). Trimming took off 3 bases at V and 0 bases at J, with 9 bases between the two ends. The CDR3 has 14 residues. The CDR3 bases are TGTGCCAGCAGTTTGGGACGGAGCTCCTACGAGCAGTACTTC. The encoded protein is CASSLGRSSYEQYF.

This clonotype showed up just a few times. The gene calls are TRBV2 and TRBJ1-2; D is unresolved. Germline V gene lookup returns CDR1 SNHLY and CDR2 FYNNEI. V was pared by 0 bases and J by 3 bases, with 14 bases between. The CDR3 totals 16 residues. CDR3 DNA: TGTGCCAGCAGTGAAGCGCTCGCCGGTTTATACTATGGCTACACCTTC. It encodes CASSEALAGLYYGYTF.

V usage is TRBV20-1 and J usage is TRBJ2-5; D perhaps matches TRBD2 (5 bases). The germline CDR1 and CDR2 sequences are DFQATT and SNEGSKA (reference sequence). Between the trimmed V and J ends, which lost 5 bases and 5 bases, there was a span of 15 bases. This CDR3 spans 13 amino acids. CDR3 coding DNA: TGCAGTGCTCCGCAACGAACTAGGGAGACCCAGTACTTC. Amino acids: CSAPQRTRETQYF.

CDR3 in DNA: TGTGCCAGCAGCTTAAACCCTGGGGCCTACGAGCAGTACTTC. It specifies CASSLNPGAYEQYF. V gene TRBV7-2 combines with J gene TRBJ2-7; D unresolved. Germline values: CDR1 SGHTA, CDR2 FQGNSA. This CDR3 region has 14 residues. V was pared by 2 bases and J by 2 bases, with 10 bases between.

J is TRBJ2-5 and V is TRBV5-4, with 12 bases identical to TRBD2. The CDR3 extends over 15 amino acids. The J segment lost 9 bases and the V segment lost 0 bases, leaving 6 bases of the junction unmatched. Looked up from germline, CDR1 is SGHNT and CDR2 is YYREEE (reference sequence). This CDR3 reads CASSLGTSGERSQYF. The CDR3 DNA reads as TGTGCCAGCAGCTTGGGGACTAGCGGGGAGAGGTCCCAGTACTTC.

This clonotype has more than one count but fewer than ten. This chain joins TRBV6-2 or TRBV6-3 and TRBJ2-5; D assignment may be TRBD1 or TRBD2 (7 bases each). The CDR3 runs to 13 residues. Trimming pared 5 bases from V and 8 bases from J, leaving 15 bases between. CDR1 MNHEY and CDR2 SVGEGT come from the germline V gene. Written as DNA, the CDR3 is TGTGCCAGCAGTCACGGACTAGGGGGCACCCAGTACTTC. This encodes CASSHGLGGTQYF.

Many counts were recorded for this clonotype. The V gene is TRBV5-1, the J gene TRBJ1-5, with D unresolved. The germline V gene has CDR1 SGHRS and CDR2 YFSETQ. Deletions cut 1 base from V and 11 bases from J, with 16 bases between. The CDR3 extends over 14 amino acids. The CDR3 DNA follows: TGCGCCAGCAGCTTGTTAGGCCCGGACTCGACCCAGCATTTT. Translating gives CASSLLGPDSTQHF.

This clonotype was seen many times. The CDR3 DNA sequence: TGCAGTGCCGGGACTAGCGCAACTAACTACGAGCAGTACTTC. It is translated as CSAGTSATNYEQYF. V is TRBV20-1 and J is TRBJ2-7; 10 bases map to TRBD2. The CDR3 totals 14 residues. With V trimmed by 6 bases and J by 3 bases, 8 bases remained unmatched. The germline gives CDR1 DFQATT, CDR2 SNEGSKA (reference sequence).

This clonotype appeared many times. The chain has TRBV10-1 and TRBJ2-1; no definite D call. In germline, CDR1 is WNHNN, CDR2 SYGVQD (reference sequence). This CDR3 is 15 amino acids long. Trimming took 3 bases from V and 9 from J, leaving 18 bases between them. Here the CDR3 DNA reads TGCGCCAGCAGTGATGGAACGGACGCTGTGGGTGAGCAGTTCTTC. Protein product: CASSDGTDAVGEQFF.

This clonotype appeared many times. The chain carries TRBV6-5 and TRBJ2-1; D uncertain. The CDR3 consists of 15 residues. CDR1 and CDR2 from the germline V gene are MNHEY and SVGAGI. Trimming pared 0 bases from V and 1 base from J, leaving 7 bases between. CDR3 residues: CASSYSATSYNEQFF. The CDR3 nucleotides read TGTGCCAGCAGTTACTCGGCCACTTCCTACAATGAGCAGTTCTTC.